Below are 2 T cell receptor beta chains sequenced from a single sample in a study of CD8+CD57+ T cells in acquired aplastic anemia. Genomic DNA acted as the template from which TCR beta VDJ combination and CDR3 sequence profiling were carried out. TCRdb re-called the reads through MiXCR, storing one row per CDR3 protein. The sample carries approximately 220,000 distinct CDR3 sequences, about 44% recorded once. In patients chosen for sequencing, flow cytometry had shown CD8+CD57+ cell expansion. Sequencing was done on a sample of sorted CD4+, CD8+, or CD8+CD57+ T cells (not recorded which) from PBMCs. These receptors all stem from a human donor with aplastic anemia.

This clonotype has a handful of counts. This chain uses TRBV7-2 with TRBJ1-1; D remains ambiguous. Germline V gene lookup returns CDR1 SGHTA and CDR2 FQGNSA. V was clipped by 5 bases and J by 6 bases, with 13 bases between them. The CDR3 is 13 residues long. The CDR3 loop is CASSGRTGAEAFF. The CDR3 DNA sequence: TGTGCCAGCAGCGGGCGTACGGGTGCTGAAGCTTTCTTT. The whole variable domain, remainder taken from reference TRBV7-2 and TRBJ1-1, is GAGVSQSPSNKVTEKGKDVELRCDPISGHTALYWYRQSLGQGLEFLIYFQGNSAPDKSGLPSDRFSAERTGGSVSTLTIQRTQQEDSAVYLCASSGRTGAEAFFGQGTRLTVV.

The CDR3: CASSQDPRTGGRGTDTQYF. The CDR3 nucleotides read TGTGCCAGCAGCCAAGATCCGCGAACAGGGGGAAGGGGCACAGATACGCAGTATTTT. This rearrangement joins TRBV3-1 to TRBJ2-3; 8 positions agree with TRBD1. The germline V gene encodes CDR1 LGHDT and CDR2 YNNKEL (reference sequence). After removal of 0 bases from V and 1 base from J, the junction contained 12 bases not matched to a gene. The CDR3 has 19 amino acids.